The next 5 T cell receptor beta chains were all read from a single sample in a study of memory CD4+ T cells and cytomegalovirus serostatus. The sort gate was single viable CD3+CD4+CD8-CD45RO+ cells for memory CD4+ T cells. Method: immunoSEQ multiplex PCR; TCRdb's copy keeps in-frame clones and lacks some. The sample holds about 58,000 clones, more than 65% seen once. The sequencing input was memory CD4+ T cells from blood. Receptors were obtained from an adult in good health and CMV-seronegative. Some clones in this sample may be carry-over from other donors' samples.

The chain combines TRBV18 with TRBJ1-5; a possible D gene is TRBD1 (6 bases). This CDR3 is 14 amino acids long. Trimming pared 4 bases from V and 5 bases from J, leaving 12 bases between. CDR1 and CDR2 (germline): KGHSH, LQKENI. CDR3 DNA: TGTGCCAGCTCACTCAGAGGGGGGTATCAGCCCCAGCATTTT. This encodes CASSLRGGYQPQHF. Drawing the rest from reference TRBV18 and TRBJ1-5, the complete variable domain is NAGVMQNPRHLVRRRGQEARLRCSPMKGHSHVYWYRQLPEEGLKFMVYLQKENIIDESGMPKERFSAEFPKEGPSILRIQQVVRGDSAAYFCASSLRGGYQPQHFGDGTRLSIL.

The V and J genes are TRBV6-4 and TRBJ2-2; D is ambiguous. The CDR3 loop spans 14 amino acids. The germline V gene encodes CDR1 MRHNA and CDR2 SNTAGT. Trimming took off 3 bases at V and 3 bases at J, with 8 bases between the two ends. CDR3 sequence reads: CASSEGDDTGELFF. The CDR3 nucleotides are TGTGCCAGCAGTGAAGGAGACGACACCGGGGAGCTGTTTTTT.

This chain joins TRBV6-5 and TRBJ1-6; D not certain. Trimming took off 0 bases at V and 8 bases at J, with 11 bases between the two ends. Germline V lookup: CDR1 MNHEY, CDR2 SVGAGI. This CDR3 spans 15 amino acids. For the CDR3, the DNA is TGTGCCAGCAGTTACTCGGGTGCCGAGTATTCACCCCTCCACTTT. Amino acids: CASSYSGAEYSPLHF.

The chain combines TRBV20-1 with TRBJ1-2; TRBD1 might be the D (5 bases). V was shortened by 8 bases and J by 3 bases, with 10 bases between the two germline ends. The CDR3 consists of 11 residues. The germline CDR1 and CDR2 sequences are DFQATT and SNEGSKA (reference sequence). In DNA, the CDR3 is TGCAGTTTCGGGGGTGACTATGGCTACACCTTC. The encoded protein is CSFGGDYGYTF.

The chain joins TRBV2 to TRBJ2-5; D remains unclear. In germline, CDR1 is SNHLY, CDR2 FYNNEI. The CDR3 consists of 13 residues. V lost 0 bases, J lost 2 bases, and 4 bases lay in between. The CDR3, as DNA: TGTGCCAGCAGTGAAGCGGTACAAGAGACCCAGTACTTC. It encodes CASSEAVQETQYF.